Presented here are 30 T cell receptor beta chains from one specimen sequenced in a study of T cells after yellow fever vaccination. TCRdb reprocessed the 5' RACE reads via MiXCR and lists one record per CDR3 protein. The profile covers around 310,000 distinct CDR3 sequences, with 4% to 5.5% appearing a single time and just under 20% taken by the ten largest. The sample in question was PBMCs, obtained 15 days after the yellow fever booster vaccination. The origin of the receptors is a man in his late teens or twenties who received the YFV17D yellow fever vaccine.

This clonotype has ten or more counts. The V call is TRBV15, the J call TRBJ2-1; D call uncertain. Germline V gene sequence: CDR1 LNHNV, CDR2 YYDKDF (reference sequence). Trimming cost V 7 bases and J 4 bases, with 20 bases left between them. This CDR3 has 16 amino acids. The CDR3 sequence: CATTPRWATLYNEQFF. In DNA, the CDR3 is TGTGCCACCACCCCCCGCTGGGCGACGCTGTACAATGAGCAGTTCTTC. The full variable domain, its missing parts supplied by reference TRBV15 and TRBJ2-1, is DAMVIQNPRYQVTQFGKPVTLSCSQTLNHNVMYWYQQKSSQAPKLLFHYYDKDFNNEADTPDNFQSRRPNTSFCFLDIRSPGLGDTAMYLCATTPRWATLYNEQFFGPGTRLTVL.

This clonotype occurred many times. The chain's CDR3 is CASSYGFGSPLHF. CDR3 DNA: TGTGCCAGCAGTTACGGGTTCGGCTCACCCCTCCACTTT. The chain recombines TRBV6-2 or TRBV6-3 with TRBJ1-6, with unresolved D. V was shortened by 2 bases and J by 10 bases, with 9 bases between the two germline ends. Germline assignment: CDR1 MNHEY and CDR2 SVGEGT. The CDR3 length is 13 residues.

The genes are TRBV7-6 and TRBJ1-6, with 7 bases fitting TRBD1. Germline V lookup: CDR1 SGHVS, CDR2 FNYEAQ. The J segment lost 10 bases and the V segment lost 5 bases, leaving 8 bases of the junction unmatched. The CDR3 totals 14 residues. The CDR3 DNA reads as TGTGCCAGCAGCCCGACAGGGCTCGGCTCACCCCTCCACTTT. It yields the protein CASSPTGLGSPLHF.

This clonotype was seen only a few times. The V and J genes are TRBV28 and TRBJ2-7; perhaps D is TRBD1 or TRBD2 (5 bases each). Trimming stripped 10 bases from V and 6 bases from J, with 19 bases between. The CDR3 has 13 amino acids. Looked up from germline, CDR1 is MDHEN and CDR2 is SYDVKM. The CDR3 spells CATGTASLAEQYV. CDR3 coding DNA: TGTGCCACCGGGACGGCGAGTCTGGCCGAGCAGTACGTC.

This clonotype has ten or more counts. CDR3 protein: CASSLRRGAYEQYV. The DNA of the CDR3 is TGTGCCAGCAGTTTACGGCGGGGGGCATACGAGCAGTACGTC. This chain links TRBV27 with TRBJ2-7; 8 nucleotides align to TRBD2. From germline, CDR1 is MNHEY and CDR2 SMNVEV (reference sequence). J gave up 4 bases and V 2 bases, and 4 bases lay outside the gene matches. The CDR3 extends over 14 amino acids.

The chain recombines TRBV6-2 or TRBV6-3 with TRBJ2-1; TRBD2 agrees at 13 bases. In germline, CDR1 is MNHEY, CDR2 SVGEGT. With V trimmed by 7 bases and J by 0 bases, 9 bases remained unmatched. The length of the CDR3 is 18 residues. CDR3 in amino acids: CASTLGTSGASSYNEQFF. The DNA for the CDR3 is TGTGCCAGCACCTTGGGGACTAGCGGGGCCAGCTCCTACAATGAGCAGTTCTTC.

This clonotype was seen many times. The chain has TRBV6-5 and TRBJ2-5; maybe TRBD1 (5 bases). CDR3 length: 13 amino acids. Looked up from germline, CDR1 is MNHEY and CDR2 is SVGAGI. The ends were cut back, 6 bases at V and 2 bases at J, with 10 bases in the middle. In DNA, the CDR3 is TGTGCCAGCAGACCGCCAGGGCAAGAGACCCAGTACTTC. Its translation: CASRPPGQETQYF.

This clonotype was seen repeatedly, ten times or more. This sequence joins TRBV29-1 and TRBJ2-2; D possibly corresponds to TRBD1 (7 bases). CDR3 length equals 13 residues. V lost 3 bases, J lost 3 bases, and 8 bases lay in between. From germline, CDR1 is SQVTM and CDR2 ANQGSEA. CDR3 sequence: CSVDRGDTGELFF. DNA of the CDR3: TGCAGCGTTGACAGGGGGGACACCGGGGAGCTGTTTTTT.

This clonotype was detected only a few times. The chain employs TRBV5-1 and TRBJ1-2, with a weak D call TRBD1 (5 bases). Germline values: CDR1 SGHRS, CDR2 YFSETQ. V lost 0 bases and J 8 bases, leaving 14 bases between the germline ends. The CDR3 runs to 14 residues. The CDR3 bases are TGCGCCAGCAGCTTGGGGGTAACAGGAGAAGGCTACACCTTC. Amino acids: CASSLGVTGEGYTF.

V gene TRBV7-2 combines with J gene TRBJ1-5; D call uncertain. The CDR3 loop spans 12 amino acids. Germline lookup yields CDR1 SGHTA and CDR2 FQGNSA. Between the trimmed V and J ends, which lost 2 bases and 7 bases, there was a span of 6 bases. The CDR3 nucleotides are TGTGCCAGCAGCTTACTGACCCAGCCCCAGCATTTT. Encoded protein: CASSLLTQPQHF. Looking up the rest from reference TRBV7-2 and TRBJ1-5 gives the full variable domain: GAGVSQSPSNKVTEKGKDVELRCDPISGHTALYWYRQSLGQGLEFLIYFQGNSAPDKSGLPSDRFSAERTGGSVSTLTIQRTQQEDSAVYLCASSLLTQPQHFGDGTRLSIL.

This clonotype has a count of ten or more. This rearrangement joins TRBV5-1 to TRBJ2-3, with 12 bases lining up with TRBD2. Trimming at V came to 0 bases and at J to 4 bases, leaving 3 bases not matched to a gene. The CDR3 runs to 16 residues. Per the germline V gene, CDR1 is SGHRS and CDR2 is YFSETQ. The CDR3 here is CASSLALAGGPDTQYF. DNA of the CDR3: TGCGCCAGCAGCTTGGCCCTAGCGGGGGGGCCAGATACGCAGTATTTT.

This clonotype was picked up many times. The CDR3 reads CASSVRPAGGYTF. The CDR3 DNA sequence: TGTGCCAGCAGCGTAAGACCGGCGGGTGGCTACACCTTC. This chain uses TRBV9 with TRBJ1-2; D gene unclear. The V gene's germline CDR1 is SGDLS and CDR2 YYNGEE. V shed 1 base and J shed 7 bases, with 11 bases lying between them. CDR3 length: 13 residues.

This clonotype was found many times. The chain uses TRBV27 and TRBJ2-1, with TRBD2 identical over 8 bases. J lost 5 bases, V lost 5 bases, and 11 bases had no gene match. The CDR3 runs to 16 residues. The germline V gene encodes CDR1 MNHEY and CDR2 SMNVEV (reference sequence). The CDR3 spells CASSPSVAGLNNEQFF. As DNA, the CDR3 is TGTGCCAGCAGTCCGTCAGTAGCGGGACTCAACAATGAGCAGTTCTTC.

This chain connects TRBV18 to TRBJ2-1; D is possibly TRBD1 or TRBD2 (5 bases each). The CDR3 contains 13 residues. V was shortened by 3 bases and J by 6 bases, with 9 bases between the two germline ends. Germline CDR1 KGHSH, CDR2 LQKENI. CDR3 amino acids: CASSPGTVNEQFF. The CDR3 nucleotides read TGTGCCAGCTCACCCGGGACCGTCAATGAGCAGTTCTTC.

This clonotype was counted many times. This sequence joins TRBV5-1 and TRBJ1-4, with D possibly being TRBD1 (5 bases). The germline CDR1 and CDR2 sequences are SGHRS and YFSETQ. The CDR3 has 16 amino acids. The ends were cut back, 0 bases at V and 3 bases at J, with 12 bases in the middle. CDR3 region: CASSLGLRDANEKLFF. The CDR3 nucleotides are TGCGCCAGCAGCTTGGGGCTCCGGGACGCTAATGAAAAACTGTTTTTT.

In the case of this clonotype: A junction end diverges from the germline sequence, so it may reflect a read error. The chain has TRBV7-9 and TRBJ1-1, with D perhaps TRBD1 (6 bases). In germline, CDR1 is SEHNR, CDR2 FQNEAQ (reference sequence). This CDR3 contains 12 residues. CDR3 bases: TGTGCCAGCAGCCTCAGGGGCACTGATGCTTTCTTT. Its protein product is CASSLRGTDAFF.

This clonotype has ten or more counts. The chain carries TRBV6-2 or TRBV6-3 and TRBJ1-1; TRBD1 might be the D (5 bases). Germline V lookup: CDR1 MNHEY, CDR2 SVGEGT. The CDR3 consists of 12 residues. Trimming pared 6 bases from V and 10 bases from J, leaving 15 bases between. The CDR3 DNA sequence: TGTGCCAGCAGCCAGGGACGGGGACGAGCTTTCTTT. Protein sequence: CASSQGRGRAFF.

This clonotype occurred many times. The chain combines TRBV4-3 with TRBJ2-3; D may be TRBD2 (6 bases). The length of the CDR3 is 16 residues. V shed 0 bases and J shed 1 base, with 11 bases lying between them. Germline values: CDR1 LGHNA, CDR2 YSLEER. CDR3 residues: CASSQELALRTDTQYF. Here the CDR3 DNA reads TGCGCCAGCAGCCAAGAACTAGCTCTCCGCACAGATACGCAGTATTTT.

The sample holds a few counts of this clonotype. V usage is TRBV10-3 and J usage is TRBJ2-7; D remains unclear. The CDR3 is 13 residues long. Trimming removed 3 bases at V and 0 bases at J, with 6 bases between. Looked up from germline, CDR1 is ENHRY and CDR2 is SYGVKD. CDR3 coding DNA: TGTGCCATCAGTGACACCACCTCCTACGAGCAGTACTTC. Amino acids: CAISDTTSYEQYF.

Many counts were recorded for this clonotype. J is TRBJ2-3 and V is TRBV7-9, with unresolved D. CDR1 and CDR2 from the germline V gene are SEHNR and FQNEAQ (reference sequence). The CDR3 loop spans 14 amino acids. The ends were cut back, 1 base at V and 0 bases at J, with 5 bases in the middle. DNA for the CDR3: TGTGCCAGCAGCTTAGTTGGCAGCACAGATACGCAGTATTTT. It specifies CASSLVGSTDTQYF. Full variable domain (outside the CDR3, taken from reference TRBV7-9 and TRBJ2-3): DTGVSQNPRHKITKRGQNVTFRCDPISEHNRLYWYRQTLGQGPEFLTYFQNEAQLEKSRLLSDRFSAERPKGSFSTLEIQRTEQGDSAMYLCASSLVGSTDTQYFGPGTRLTVL.

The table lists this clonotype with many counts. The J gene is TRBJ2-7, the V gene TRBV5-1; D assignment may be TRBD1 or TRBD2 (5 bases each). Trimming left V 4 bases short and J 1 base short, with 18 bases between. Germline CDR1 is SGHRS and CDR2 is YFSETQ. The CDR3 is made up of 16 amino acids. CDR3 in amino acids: CASSPNPGTLSYEQYF. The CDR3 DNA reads TGCGCCAGCAGCCCGAACCCCGGGACCCTGTCCTACGAGCAGTACTTC.

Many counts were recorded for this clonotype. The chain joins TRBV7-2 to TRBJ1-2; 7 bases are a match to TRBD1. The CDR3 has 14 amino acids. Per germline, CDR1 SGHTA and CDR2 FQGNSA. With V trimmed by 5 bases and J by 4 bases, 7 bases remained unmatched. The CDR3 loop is CASSLTGTAYGYTF. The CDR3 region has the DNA TGTGCCAGCAGCCTAACCGGGACAGCCTATGGCTACACCTTC.

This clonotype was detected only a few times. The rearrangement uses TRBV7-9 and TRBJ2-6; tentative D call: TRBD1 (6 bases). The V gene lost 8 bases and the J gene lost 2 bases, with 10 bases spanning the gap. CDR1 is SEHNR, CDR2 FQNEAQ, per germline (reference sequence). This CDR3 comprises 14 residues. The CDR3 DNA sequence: TGTGCCAGCCAACAGGGAGCTGGGGCCAACGTCCTGACTTTC. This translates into CASQQGAGANVLTF.

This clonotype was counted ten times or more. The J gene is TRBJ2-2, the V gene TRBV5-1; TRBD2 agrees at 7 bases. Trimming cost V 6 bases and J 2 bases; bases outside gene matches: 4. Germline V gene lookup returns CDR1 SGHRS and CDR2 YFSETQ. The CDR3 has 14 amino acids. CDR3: CASMASGNTGELFF. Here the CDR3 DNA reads TGCGCCAGCATGGCTAGCGGTAACACCGGGGAGCTGTTTTTT.

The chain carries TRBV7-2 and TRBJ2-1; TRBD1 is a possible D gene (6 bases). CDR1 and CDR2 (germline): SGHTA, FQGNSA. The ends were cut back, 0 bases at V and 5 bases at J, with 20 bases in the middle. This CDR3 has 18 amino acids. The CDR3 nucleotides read TGTGCCAGCAGCTTAGCGTTAGGGGCCAACTACAGGGACAATGAGCAGTTCTTC. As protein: CASSLALGANYRDNEQFF. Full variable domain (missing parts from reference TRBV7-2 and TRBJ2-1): GAGVSQSPSNKVTEKGKDVELRCDPISGHTALYWYRQSLGQGLEFLIYFQGNSAPDKSGLPSDRFSAERTGGSVSTLTIQRTQQEDSAVYLCASSLALGANYRDNEQFFGPGTRLTVL.

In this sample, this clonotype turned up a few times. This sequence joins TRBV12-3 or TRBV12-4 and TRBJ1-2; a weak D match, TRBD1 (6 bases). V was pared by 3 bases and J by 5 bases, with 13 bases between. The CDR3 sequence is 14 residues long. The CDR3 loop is CASSFLNTGYGYTF. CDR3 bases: TGTGCCAGCAGTTTCCTAAATACAGGGTATGGCTACACCTTC.

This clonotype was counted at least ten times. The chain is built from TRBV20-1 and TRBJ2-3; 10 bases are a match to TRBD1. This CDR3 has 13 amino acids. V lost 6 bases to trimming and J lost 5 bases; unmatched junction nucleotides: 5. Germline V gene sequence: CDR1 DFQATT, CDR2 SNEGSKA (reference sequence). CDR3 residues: CSAPGQGRDTQYF. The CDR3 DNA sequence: TGCAGTGCGCCGGGACAGGGGCGAGATACGCAGTATTTT.

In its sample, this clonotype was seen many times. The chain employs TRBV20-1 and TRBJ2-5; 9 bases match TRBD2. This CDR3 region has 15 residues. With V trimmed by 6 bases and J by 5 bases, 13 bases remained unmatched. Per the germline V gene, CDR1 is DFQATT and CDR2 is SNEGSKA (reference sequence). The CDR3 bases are TGCAGTGCGCGCCGCCGGGCTAGCGGGGTCGAGACCCAGTACTTC. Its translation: CSARRRASGVETQYF.

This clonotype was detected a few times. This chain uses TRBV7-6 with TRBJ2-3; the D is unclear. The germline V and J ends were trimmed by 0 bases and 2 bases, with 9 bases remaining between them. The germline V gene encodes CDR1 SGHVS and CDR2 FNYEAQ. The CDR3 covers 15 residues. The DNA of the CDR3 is TGTGCCAGCAGCTTAGCCTTTCGGGTCACAGATACGCAGTATTTT. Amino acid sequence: CASSLAFRVTDTQYF.

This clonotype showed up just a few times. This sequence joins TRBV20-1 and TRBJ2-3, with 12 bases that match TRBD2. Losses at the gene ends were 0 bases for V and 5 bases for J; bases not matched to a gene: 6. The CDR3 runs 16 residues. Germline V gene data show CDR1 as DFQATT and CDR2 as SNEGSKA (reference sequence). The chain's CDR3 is CSARDRRLAGVDTQYF. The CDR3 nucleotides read TGCAGTGCTAGAGATCGTCGACTAGCGGGGGTAGATACGCAGTATTTT.